The present T cell receptor beta chain was sequenced within a study of T cell responses to AZD1222 COVID-19 vaccine. As regards this clone: Its antigen remains unidentified.

Overall study findings and caveats: Along spike, vaccine-associated CD4 TCRs were found throughout, with dominance at 160-218 and 743-854. Just six AZD1222 recipients were seropositive at baseline. Two AZD1222 administrations were followed by greater Spike-specific TCR breadth and depth. Donors were mostly white British, more females; clonal diversity possibly underestimated.

Using immunoSEQ multiplex PCR, the repertoire was profiled, and TCRdb retains in-frame clones only, with some absent. The sample consists of some 100,000 clones, about 94% of them appearing once. This CDR3 is built from 16 residues. The germline V gene encodes CDR1 SGHTS and CDR2 YDEGEE. V dropped 2 bases and J dropped 5; count of bases not matched to a gene: 12. The rearrangement joins TRBV5-8 to TRBJ2-5; 7 bases are shared with TRBD1. The starting material was peripheral blood, obtained 28 days after the second AZD1222 dose. The TCR was taken from an adult who received the AZD1222 COVID-19 vaccine. The CDR3 loop reads CASSLRDSSPRETQYF. CDR3 nucleotide sequence: TGTGCCAGCAGCTTACGGGACAGTTCCCCACGCGAGACCCAGTACTTC.